Presented here are 15 T cell receptor beta chains from one specimen sequenced in a study of cytomegalovirus exposure and HLA in healthy donors. Both 60 Vbeta primers and 13 Jbeta primers went into the PCR. Some clones are missing from TCRdb's copy, which holds only in-frame ones; the method was immunoSEQ multiplex PCR. The data contain approximately 170,000 clones, 65% to 80% of them seen just once; the ten biggest clones take up around 7%. Material: PBMCs. The receptors originated from a woman between 35 and 50 years old in good health and CMV-seropositive.

J is TRBJ2-1 and V is TRBV2; 10 nucleotides agree with TRBD2. The germline V gene encodes CDR1 SNHLY and CDR2 FYNNEI. CDR3 length: 13 residues. Unmatched junction bases numbered 3, after V lost 11 bases and J lost 2 bases. The DNA for the CDR3 is TGTGCCGCTAGCGGGGGCACCTACAATGAGCAGTTCTTC. Its protein is CAASGGTYNEQFF.

The V gene is TRBV6-1, the J gene TRBJ1-5; a weak D match, TRBD1 (5 bases). Germline CDR1 MNHNS, CDR2 SASEGT. This CDR3 region has 12 residues. Trimming shortened V by 7 bases and J by 5 bases, and 9 bases separated the two germline ends. In nucleotides, the CDR3 is TGTGCCAGCAAGACAGACTATCAGCCCCAGCATTTT. It codes for CASKTDYQPQHF.

The chain carries TRBV6-1 and TRBJ2-1; 10 nucleotides line up with TRBD2. This CDR3 is 11 amino acids long. Germline CDR1 reads MNHNS; CDR2 reads SASEGT. Germline trimming cut 7 bases from V and 15 bases from J; bases unmatched to any gene: 6. CDR3 bases: TGTGCCAGCAAGGGAGTAGCGGGGGGGTTCTTC. Its translation: CASKGVAGGFF.

V and J are TRBV7-2 and TRBJ2-7, with 11 bases that match TRBD2. Trimming removed 1 base from V and 2 bases from J; junction bases left unmatched: 7. The CDR3 is 17 amino acids. CDR1 SGHTA and CDR2 FQGNSA come from the germline V gene. The CDR3 DNA is TGTGCCAGCAGCTTAGGTAGCGGGGGGGCTTACCCCTACGAGCAGTACTTC. Protein sequence: CASSLGSGGAYPYEQYF.

V usage is TRBV7-8 and J usage is TRBJ1-1; D may be TRBD1 (6 bases). Trimming stripped 5 bases from V and 3 bases from J, with 13 bases between. Germline V CDR1 and CDR2: SGHVS, FQNEAQ. The length of the CDR3 is 14 residues. CDR3 in amino acids: CASSPRDTYTEAFF. The CDR3 nucleotides are TGTGCCAGCAGCCCGAGGGACACCTACACTGAAGCTTTCTTT.

The CDR3: CASSLGQINEKLFF. The CDR3 coding sequence is TGTGCCAGCAGCTTGGGACAGATTAATGAAAAACTGTTTTTT. The rearrangement links TRBV5-8 to TRBJ1-4, with a tentative D call TRBD1 (5 bases). The ends were cut back, 0 bases at V and 4 bases at J, with 7 bases in the middle. CDR1 is SGHTS, CDR2 YDEGEE, per germline. The CDR3 runs to 14 residues.

As DNA, the CDR3 is TGTGCCAGCGGTGAGACGGGACAGCCTCCTAACTATGGCTACACCTTC. This codes for CASGETGQPPNYGYTF. The J gene is TRBJ1-2, the V gene TRBV7-6, with 7 bases that match TRBD1. The ends lost 8 bases at V and 0 bases at J; junction bases unmatched: 12. Germline-derived CDR1 and CDR2 are SGHVS and FNYEAQ. The CDR3 is made up of 16 amino acids. Combining the CDR3 with reference TRBV7-6 and TRBJ1-2 gives the whole variable domain GAGVSQSPRYKVTKRGQDVALRCDPISGHVSLYWYRQALGQGPEFLTYFNYEAQQDKSGLPNDRFSAERPEGSISTLTIQRTEQRDSAMYRCASGETGQPPNYGYTFGSGTRLTVV.

The chain couples TRBV19 to TRBJ2-7, with 7 bases fitting TRBD1. Germline CDR1 is LNHDA and CDR2 is SQIVND (reference sequence). V lost 6 bases to trimming and J lost 2 bases; unmatched junction nucleotides: 10. The CDR3 is 15 amino acids. The chain's CDR3 is CASSYRDSPTYEQYF. The CDR3 region has the DNA TGTGCCAGTAGCTATCGGGACAGCCCTACCTACGAGCAGTACTTC. The full variable domain, its missing parts supplied by reference TRBV19 and TRBJ2-7, is DGGITQSPKYLFRKEGQNVTLSCEQNLNHDAMYWYRQDPGQGLRLIYYSQIVNDFQKGDIAEGYSVSREKKESFPLTVTSAQKNPTAFYLCASSYRDSPTYEQYFGPGTRLTVT.

This clone was picked up a small number of times. The V and J genes are TRBV7-6 and TRBJ1-3; 7 bases map to TRBD1. J gave up 7 bases and V 3 bases, and 9 bases lay outside the gene matches. This CDR3 is built from 15 residues. Germline CDR1 reads SGHVS; CDR2 reads FNYEAQ. The CDR3 loop is CASSLGDRVLNTIYF. CDR3 DNA sequence: TGTGCCAGCAGCTTGGGCGACAGGGTATTGAACACCATATATTTT.

The chain carries TRBV5-6 and TRBJ2-5; 10 positions agree with TRBD2. Trimming took 4 bases from V and 5 from J; bases not matched to a gene: 11. CDR3 length: 16 amino acids. Germline loops: CDR1 SGHDT, CDR2 YYEEEE. CDR3 protein: CASSLTGLADGETQYF. The CDR3 region has the DNA TGTGCCAGCAGCCTCACCGGACTAGCGGATGGGGAGACCCAGTACTTC.

V and J are TRBV30 and TRBJ2-1; 10 bases line up with TRBD2. The CDR3 length is 13 residues. V lost 5 bases to trimming and J lost 11 bases; unmatched junction nucleotides: 9. Germline V lookup: CDR1 GTSNPN, CDR2 SVGIG (reference sequence). Here the CDR3 reads CAWRAGGPYKQFF. Written as DNA, the CDR3 is TGTGCCTGGCGAGCGGGGGGGCCGTATAAGCAGTTCTTC.

The V gene is TRBV30, the J gene TRBJ1-1; the D gene is possibly TRBD1 (6 bases). This CDR3 is built from 13 residues. Deletions cut 2 bases from V and 5 bases from J, with 12 bases between. CDR1 is GTSNPN, CDR2 SVGIG, per germline (reference sequence). The CDR3 sequence: CAWSYRVLTEAFF. The CDR3 nucleotides read TGTGCCTGGAGTTACAGGGTTTTGACTGAAGCTTTCTTT.

The chain carries TRBV5-1 and TRBJ2-2, with TRBD2 as a possible D gene (6 bases). This CDR3 region has 14 residues. The germline V and J ends were trimmed by 2 bases and 6 bases, with 11 bases remaining between them. Germline V gene data show CDR1 as SGHRS and CDR2 as YFSETQ. The CDR3 spells CASSFGTLPGELFF. CDR3 nucleotides: TGCGCCAGCAGCTTTGGGACTTTACCCGGGGAGCTGTTTTTT.

The chain recombines TRBV20-1 with TRBJ2-5; D gene uncertain. Trimming left V 6 bases short and J 5 bases short, with 10 bases between. The CDR3 has 11 residues. Germline values: CDR1 DFQATT, CDR2 SNEGSKA (reference sequence). CDR3 nucleotides: TGCAGTGCCTCAAACGGGGAGACCCAGTACTTC. Amino acids: CSASNGETQYF.

The chain has TRBV6-5 and TRBJ1-1; the D is unclear. V gave up 2 bases and J gave up 6 bases, with 7 bases separating them. Germline values: CDR1 MNHEY, CDR2 SVGAGI. This CDR3 has 12 residues. The CDR3 nucleotides read TGTGCCAGCAGTTACCCAGGTGCTGAAGCTTTCTTT. Translating it yields CASSYPGAEAFF.